This T cell receptor beta chain was documented in a study of cytomegalovirus exposure and HLA in healthy donors. Study-level information: An earlier analysis identified some 110 million unique TCR beta sequences in about 200 million T cells.

As concerns this clone: The antigen is undetermined.

The study ran its PCR with 60 Vbeta and 13 Jbeta primers. Original analysis: Later analysis identified tens of millions of unique TCR beta chains, about 10 million shared. The repertoire was sequenced with immunoSEQ multiplex PCR; TCRdb's copy has only in-frame clones and lacks some. The D gene and trimming were derived from the DNA, and the V and J assignments and clone size from that table. The sample contains about 190,000 clones, about 86% of which appear only once. The CDR3 runs 15 residues. The germline CDR1 and CDR2 sequences are MDHEN and SYDVKM. With V trimmed by 6 bases and J by 4 bases, 10 bases remained unmatched. The study's findings and limits: It was reported that the classifier diagnosed cytomegalovirus status with high specificity and sensitivity in both the original and validation cohorts. Listed as cytomegalovirus-associated were approximately 160 TCR beta chains.

This receptor was obtained from a woman aged 30 to 39 in good health and CMV-seronegative. The chain couples TRBV28 to TRBJ1-2; the match to TRBD1 covers 8 bases. Sequencing input: PBMCs. The CDR3 spells CASSKLQGAGYGYTF. The CDR3 region has the DNA TGTGCCAGCAGCAAGCTCCAGGGGGCGGGCTATGGCTACACCTTC.